The 20 T cell receptor beta chains reported below all come from one sample, sequenced in a study of vaccination effects on CD4 cells after COVID-19. Sequenced by immunoSEQ multiplex PCR; TCRdb stores in-frame clones only, minus some. Among 25,000 to 35,000 clones, about four fifths were seen once, and the ten largest hold approximately 1.5%. These TCRs' antigens remain unknown. Viral peptide pool expansion of antigen-specific CD4+ T cells preceded sequencing in the ViraFEST assay. Culture lasted roughly 9 days before CD4+ T cell isolation. Either the mRNA-1273 or the BNT162b2 vaccine was given to participants as two doses. The input for sequencing was CD4+ T cells from PBMCs cultured with HCoV-NL63 spike peptides, taken after COVID-19 vaccination. These receptors were taken from a human donor who received a COVID-19 vaccine. Some clones in this sample may be carry-over from other donors' samples.

V and J are TRBV7-3 and TRBJ2-6; D is uncertain. Germline V gene sequence: CDR1 SGHTA, CDR2 FQGTGA. The CDR3 runs to 14 residues. Trimming cost V 6 bases and J 8 bases, with 14 bases left between them. The CDR3 is CASRKEAVTNVLTF. CDR3 bases: TGTGCCAGCAGGAAGGAAGCCGTAACCAACGTCCTGACTTTC.

The chain uses TRBV5-1 and TRBJ2-3, with TRBD2 matching over 9 bases. The trim removed 4 bases at V and 4 bases at J, leaving 4 bases unmatched. The CDR3 contains 14 residues. Germline values: CDR1 SGHRS, CDR2 YFSETQ. The CDR3 here is CASSLGTSPDTQYF. The CDR3 nucleotides read TGCGCCAGCAGCCTCGGGACTAGCCCAGATACGCAGTATTTT. The entire variable domain, with the rest obtained from reference TRBV5-1 and TRBJ2-3, is as follows: KAGVTQTPRYLIKTRGQQVTLSCSPISGHRSVSWYQQTPGQGLQFLFEYFSETQRNKGNFPGRFSGRQFSNSRSEMNVSTLELGDSALYLCASSLGTSPDTQYFGPGTRLTVL.

The chain combines TRBV25-1 with TRBJ1-1, with 9 bases that match TRBD1. The CDR3 has 15 amino acids. V was pared by 2 bases and J by 2 bases, with 3 bases of the junction left unmatched. Germline V gene sequence: CDR1 MGHDK, CDR2 SYGVNS. The CDR3 bases are TGTGCCAGCAGTGAACCGGGACAGGGAAACACTGAAGCTTTCTTT. The encoded protein is CASSEPGQGNTEAFF.

The chain uses TRBV7-2 and TRBJ2-3; D call uncertain. CDR3 length equals 14 residues. The V and J ends lost 0 bases and 4 bases respectively, with 8 bases between them. From germline, CDR1 is SGHTA and CDR2 FQGNSA. CDR3 sequence: CASSLAPKADTQYF. The CDR3 DNA is TGTGCCAGCAGCTTAGCGCCGAAAGCAGATACGCAGTATTTT.

V is TRBV7-2 and J is TRBJ2-5, with D possibly being TRBD1 or TRBD2 (5 bases each). The V gene's germline CDR1 is SGHTA and CDR2 FQGNSA. The CDR3 loop spans 14 amino acids. Trimming left V 4 bases short and J 5 bases short, with 14 bases between. The CDR3 here is CASSSKRGYETQYF. In DNA form, the CDR3 reads TGTGCCAGCAGCTCGAAGAGGGGCTACGAGACCCAGTACTTC.

The chain recombines TRBV5-1 with TRBJ2-7; 7 positions agree with TRBD1. In germline, CDR1 is SGHRS, CDR2 YFSETQ. The V and J ends lost 3 bases and 6 bases, in that order; junction bases with no gene match: 6. This CDR3 spans 13 amino acids. This chain's CDR3 is CASSSGAGGEQYV. CDR3 bases: TGCGCCAGCAGCTCCGGGGCAGGGGGCGAGCAGTACGTC.

The genes are TRBV11-2 and TRBJ1-4; D is unclear. The germline V gene has CDR1 SGHAT and CDR2 FQNNGV. Trimming removed 11 bases from V and 3 bases from J, with 13 bases in between. The CDR3 runs to 13 residues. The CDR3 loop reads CASRVLANEKLFF. CDR3 in DNA: TGTGCCTCCCGGGTTCTGGCTAATGAAAAACTGTTTTTT. Combining the CDR3 with reference TRBV11-2 and TRBJ1-4 gives the whole variable domain EAGVAQSPRYKIIEKRQSVAFWCNPISGHATLYWYQQILGQGPKLLIQFQNNGVVDDSQLPKDRFSAERLKGVDSTLKIQPAKLEDSAVYLCASRVLANEKLFFGSGTQLSVL.

This chain connects TRBV7-3 to TRBJ1-2; TRBD1 aligns across 8 bases. V lost 6 bases to trimming and J lost 3 bases; unmatched junction nucleotides: 3. This CDR3 spans 13 amino acids. Germline V lookup: CDR1 SGHTA, CDR2 FQGTGA. CDR3 sequence: CASSQDRDYGYTF. The DNA for the CDR3 is TGTGCCAGCAGTCAGGACAGGGACTATGGCTACACCTTC.

V usage is TRBV12-5 and J usage is TRBJ1-2; 8 nucleotides line up with TRBD1. The V and J ends lost 1 base and 7 bases, in that order; junction bases with no gene match: 5. Germline values: CDR1 LGHNT, CDR2 FRNRAP. The CDR3 totals 14 residues. The CDR3 sequence: CASGLGQGISGYTF. Here the CDR3 DNA reads TGTGCTAGTGGTTTGGGACAGGGGATCTCTGGCTACACCTTC.

The chain carries TRBV5-4 and TRBJ2-5, with 7 bases that match TRBD2. The germline V gene has CDR1 SGHNT and CDR2 YYREEE (reference sequence). CDR3 length: 17 residues. The J segment lost 5 bases and the V segment lost 0 bases, leaving 13 bases of the junction unmatched. DNA of the CDR3: TGTGCCAGCAGCTTGGGCAATAGCGGGCTAAGGAGGGAGACCCAGTACTTC. Amino acids: CASSLGNSGLRRETQYF.

This chain connects TRBV7-2 to TRBJ1-1, with D possibly matching TRBD1 (6 bases). Germline lookup yields CDR1 SGHTA and CDR2 FQGNSA. The CDR3 totals 14 residues. Trimming left V 2 bases short and J 3 bases short, with 10 bases between. Here the CDR3 reads CASSLHRADTEAFF. Written as DNA, the CDR3 is TGTGCCAGCAGCTTACACAGGGCGGACACTGAAGCTTTCTTT.

The V gene is TRBV28, the J gene TRBJ2-7; D remains ambiguous. V lost 5 bases, J lost 6 bases, and 11 bases lay in between. Per the germline V gene, CDR1 is MDHEN and CDR2 is SYDVKM. There are 12 residues in the CDR3. Written as DNA, the CDR3 is TGTGCCAGCAGTCGGTTTGGGGTCGAGCAGTACGTC. It codes for CASSRFGVEQYV.

This clone turned up a few times. The chain couples TRBV6-1 to TRBJ1-6, with unresolved D. The CDR3 has 13 amino acids. Germline V gene data show CDR1 as MNHNS and CDR2 as SASEGT. Trimming took off 2 bases at V and 7 bases at J, with 6 bases between the two ends. The CDR3 spells CASSEQGNSPLHF. The DNA for the CDR3 is TGTGCCAGCAGTGAACAAGGAAATTCACCCCTCCACTTT.

The rearrangement links TRBV28 to TRBJ2-3; no clear D. The CDR3 is made up of 12 amino acids. Germline CDR1 reads MDHEN; CDR2 reads SYDVKM. The germline V and J ends were trimmed by 2 bases and 9 bases, with 9 bases remaining between them. CDR3 region: CASSLTTYTQYF. CDR3 coding DNA: TGTGCCAGCAGTTTAACTACATACACGCAGTATTTT.

The CDR3 is CASSPSPEGEQFF. The CDR3 DNA reads TGTGCCAGCAGCCCCTCGCCCGAGGGTGAGCAGTTCTTC. The rearrangement joins TRBV9 to TRBJ2-1; the D gene is possibly TRBD2 (5 bases). V dropped 4 bases and J dropped 9 bases, with 14 bases sitting between them. Germline CDR1 SGDLS, CDR2 YYNGEE. CDR3 length equals 13 residues.

The chain has TRBV10-2 and TRBJ1-1, with TRBD1 matching 8 bases. Germline lookup yields CDR1 WSHSY and CDR2 SAAADI. This CDR3 contains 15 residues. Germline trimming cut 6 bases from V and 3 bases from J; bases unmatched to any gene: 9. The CDR3 sequence is CASSVIRGPHTEAFF. The DNA of the CDR3 is TGCGCCAGCAGCGTTATCAGGGGGCCGCACACTGAAGCTTTCTTT.

This chain joins TRBV11-2 and TRBJ2-2; D could derive from TRBD1 or TRBD2 (7 bases each). Germline CDR1 reads SGHAT; CDR2 reads FQNNGV. This CDR3 contains 15 residues. The germline V and J ends were trimmed by 7 bases and 4 bases, with 16 bases remaining between them. The CDR3 region is CASTLARGGTGELFF. DNA of the CDR3: TGTGCCAGCACCCTAGCCAGGGGGGGCACCGGGGAGCTGTTTTTT.

CDR3 sequence reads: CASSGRTSGPGSNVLTF. The CDR3 nucleotides read TGCGCCAGCAGTGGCCGGACTAGCGGCCCAGGGTCCAACGTCCTGACTTTC. The chain employs TRBV10-2 and TRBJ2-6; 10 nucleotides line up with TRBD2. This CDR3 has 17 residues. CDR1 and CDR2 (germline): WSHSY, SAAADI. V shed 4 bases, J shed 8 bases, and the junction held 11 bases outside the gene matches.

The V and J genes are TRBV5-8 and TRBJ1-6; TRBD1 agrees at 9 bases. This CDR3 contains 15 residues. Trimming removed 6 bases from V and 7 bases from J; junction bases left unmatched: 8. The germline V gene has CDR1 SGHTS and CDR2 YDEGEE. The CDR3 region is CASKQGDRENSPLHF. CDR3 coding DNA: TGTGCCAGCAAGCAAGGGGACAGGGAGAATTCACCCCTCCACTTT.

The rearrangement uses TRBV7-8 and TRBJ2-1; D might be TRBD1 (6 bases). CDR1 is SGHVS and CDR2 is FQNEAQ in the germline V gene. V lost 6 bases to trimming and J lost 6 bases, with 12 bases between them. CDR3 length equals 13 residues. CDR3 coding DNA: TGTGCCAGCAGTTCGAACAGGGCCAATGAGCAGTTCTTC. As protein: CASSSNRANEQFF.